This paragraph covers one TCR beta chain sequence. The data stem from a study of T cells in tuberculosis. Across the whole study: In South Africa, adults with active tuberculosis were compared with IGRA-negative and latently infected IGRA-positive adolescents.

Each clinical donor contributed on average roughly 92,000 T cells from unsorted cryopreserved PBMC. Germline V CDR1 and CDR2: SGHKS, YYEKEE (reference sequence). V shed 4 bases and J shed 1 base, with 14 bases lying between them. The CDR3 is 16 amino acids. The method was immunoSEQ multiplex PCR; TCRdb's version includes in-frame clones alone and lacks a portion of them. Of tens of thousands of clones in the sample, roughly 95% were seen once. The chain joins TRBV5-5 to TRBJ2-2; a weak D match, TRBD2 (8 bases). The sample was PBMCs. This TCR was recovered from a donor aged 10-35 years with latent tuberculosis or without tuberculosis infection. The CDR3 region has the DNA TGTGCCAGCAGCCGGGAGGGACAGCTGAACACCGGGGAGCTGTTTTTT. Translated: CASSREGQLNTGELFF.